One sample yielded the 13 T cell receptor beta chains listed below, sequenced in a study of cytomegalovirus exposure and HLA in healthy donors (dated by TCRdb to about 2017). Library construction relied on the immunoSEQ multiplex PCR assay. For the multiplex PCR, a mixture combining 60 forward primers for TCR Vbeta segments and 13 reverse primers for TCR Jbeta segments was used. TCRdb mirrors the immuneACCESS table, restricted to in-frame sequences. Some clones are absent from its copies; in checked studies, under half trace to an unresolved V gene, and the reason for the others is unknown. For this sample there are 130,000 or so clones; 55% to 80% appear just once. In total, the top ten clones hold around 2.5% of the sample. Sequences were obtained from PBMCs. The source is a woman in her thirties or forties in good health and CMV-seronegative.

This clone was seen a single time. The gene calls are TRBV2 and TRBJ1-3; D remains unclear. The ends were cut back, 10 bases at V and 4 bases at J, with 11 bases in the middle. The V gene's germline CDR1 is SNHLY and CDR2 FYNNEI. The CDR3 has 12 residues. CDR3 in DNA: TGTGCCACCCCCCGCGGGGGAAACACCATATATTTT. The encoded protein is CATPRGGNTIYF.

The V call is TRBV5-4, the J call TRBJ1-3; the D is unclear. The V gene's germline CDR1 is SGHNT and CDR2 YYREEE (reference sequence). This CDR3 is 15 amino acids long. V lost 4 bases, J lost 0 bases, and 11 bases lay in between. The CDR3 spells CASSNDILSGNTIYF. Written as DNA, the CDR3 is TGTGCCAGCAGCAACGACATCCTCTCTGGAAACACCATATATTTT. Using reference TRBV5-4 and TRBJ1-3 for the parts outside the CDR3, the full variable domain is ETGVTQSPTHLIKTRGQQVTLRCSSQSGHNTVSWYQQALGQGPQFIFQYYREEENGRGNFPPRFSGLQFPNYSSELNVNALELDDSALYLCASSNDILSGNTIYFGEGSWLTVV.

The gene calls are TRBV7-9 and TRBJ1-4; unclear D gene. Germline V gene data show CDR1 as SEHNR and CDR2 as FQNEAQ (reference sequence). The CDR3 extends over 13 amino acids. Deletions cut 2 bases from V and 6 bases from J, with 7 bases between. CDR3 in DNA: TGTGCCAGCAGCTTAAATGAGGATGAAAAACTGTTTTTT. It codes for CASSLNEDEKLFF.

CDR3 DNA: TGTGCCAGCAGCTCAGGGGCACAGAACACTGAAGCTTTCTTT. This encodes CASSSGAQNTEAFF. V and J are TRBV5-6 and TRBJ1-1; perhaps TRBD1 as D (6 bases). Trimming removed 3 bases from V and 1 base from J, with 10 bases in between. CDR1 is SGHDT, CDR2 YYEEEE, per germline. The CDR3 has 14 amino acids.

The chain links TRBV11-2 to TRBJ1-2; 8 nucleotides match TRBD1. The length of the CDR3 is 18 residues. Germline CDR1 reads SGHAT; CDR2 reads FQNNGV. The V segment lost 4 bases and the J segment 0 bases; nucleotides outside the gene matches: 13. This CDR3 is CASSSIRDRRFTNYGYTF. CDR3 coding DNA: TGTGCCAGCAGCTCCATCCGGGACAGGAGATTTACTAACTATGGCTACACCTTC.

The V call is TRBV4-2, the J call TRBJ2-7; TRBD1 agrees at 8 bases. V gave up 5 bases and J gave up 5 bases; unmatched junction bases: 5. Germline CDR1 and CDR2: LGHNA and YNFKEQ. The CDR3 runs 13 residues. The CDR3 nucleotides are TGTGCCAGCAGCTGGCAGGGGGCCAACGAGCAGTACTTC. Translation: CASSWQGANEQYF.

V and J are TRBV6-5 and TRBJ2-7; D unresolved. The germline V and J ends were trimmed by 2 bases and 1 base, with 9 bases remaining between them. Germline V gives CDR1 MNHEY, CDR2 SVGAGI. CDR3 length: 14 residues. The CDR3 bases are TGTGCCAGCAGTTACGGTGGGCCTTCCTACGAGCAGTACTTC. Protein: CASSYGGPSYEQYF.

CDR3 residues: CASGAPQRYTFGQPQHF. CDR3 DNA: TGTGCCAGCGGCGCACCACAAAGATACACCTTCGGGCAGCCCCAGCATTTT. The J gene is TRBJ1-5, the V gene TRBV19; D remains unclear. The germline gives CDR1 LNHDA, CDR2 SQIVND (reference sequence). Trimming took 9 bases from V and 7 from J, leaving 28 bases between them. CDR3 length equals 17 residues.

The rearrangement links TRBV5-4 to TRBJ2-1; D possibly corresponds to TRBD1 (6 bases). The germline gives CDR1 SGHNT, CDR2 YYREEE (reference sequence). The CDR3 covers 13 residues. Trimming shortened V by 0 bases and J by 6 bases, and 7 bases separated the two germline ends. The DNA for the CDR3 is TGTGCCAGCAGCTTGGTACAGGGCAATGAGCAGTTCTTC. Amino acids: CASSLVQGNEQFF.

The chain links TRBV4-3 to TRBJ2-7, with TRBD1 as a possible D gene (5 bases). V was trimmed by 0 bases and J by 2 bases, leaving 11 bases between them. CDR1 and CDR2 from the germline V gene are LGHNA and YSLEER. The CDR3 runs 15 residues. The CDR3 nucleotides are TGCGCCAGCAGCCAAGATATAAAGGGGCCCTACGAGCAGTACTTC. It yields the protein CASSQDIKGPYEQYF.

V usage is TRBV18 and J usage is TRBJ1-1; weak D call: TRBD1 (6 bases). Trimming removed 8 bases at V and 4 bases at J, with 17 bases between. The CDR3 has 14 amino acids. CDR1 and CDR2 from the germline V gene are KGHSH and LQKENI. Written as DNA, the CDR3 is TGTGCCAGCACTACCCGCGACAGGCTCACTGAAGCTTTCTTT. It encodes CASTTRDRLTEAFF.

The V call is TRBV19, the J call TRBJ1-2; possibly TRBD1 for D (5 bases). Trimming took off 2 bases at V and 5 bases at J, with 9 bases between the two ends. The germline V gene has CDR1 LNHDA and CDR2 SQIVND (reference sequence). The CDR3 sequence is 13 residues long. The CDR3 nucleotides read TGTGCCAGTAGTATACAGGGTCGTTATGGCTACACCTTC. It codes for CASSIQGRYGYTF.

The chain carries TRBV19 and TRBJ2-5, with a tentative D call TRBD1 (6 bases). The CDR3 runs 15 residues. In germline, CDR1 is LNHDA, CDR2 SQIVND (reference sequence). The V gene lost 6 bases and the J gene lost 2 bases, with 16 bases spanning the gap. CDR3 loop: CASSPSRTEQETQYF. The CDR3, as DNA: TGTGCCAGTAGCCCTTCCCGGACAGAGCAAGAGACCCAGTACTTC.